The T cell receptor (beta chain) under discussion was sequenced for a study of cytomegalovirus exposure and HLA in healthy donors. With 60 Vbeta and 13 Jbeta primers, the PCR was carried out. Assay used: immunoSEQ multiplex PCR; TCRdb lists only in-frame clones, some missing. This sample yields 83,000 or so clones, of which 70% to 80% are seen a single time; roughly 14% belongs to the top ten. This CDR3 spans 13 amino acids. In germline, CDR1 is MNHEY, CDR2 SMNVEV (reference sequence). Trimming removed 6 bases from V and 4 bases from J, with 11 bases in between. Material: PBMCs. The receptor was isolated from a woman in her 40s in good health and CMV-seropositive. The V and J genes are TRBV27 and TRBJ2-3; no firm D call. The CDR3 DNA sequence: TGTGCCAGCAGACCCCGCGGCGCAGATACGCAGTATTTT. It specifies CASRPRGADTQYF.